The 2 T cell receptor beta chains given below trace back to one sample, sequenced in a study of human T cells and chemical hapten exposure. One entry per CDR3 protein, called by TCRdb with MiXCR from the RACE reads. The sample records about 54,000 distinct CDR3 sequences, more than 9% being singletons. Time point denoted: patch test 2, 6 weeks after DPC sensitization. The treatment is: therapeutic diphenylcyclopropenone sensitization with weekly scalp DPC. Sequences were derived from whole blood, sampled in connection with sensitization to the hapten diphenylcyclopropenone (DPC). All receptors come from a woman aged 50 to 65 with alopecia areata. Some clones in this sample may be carry-over from other donors' samples.

This clonotype has at least ten counts. This chain links TRBV7-2 with TRBJ1-1; D remains ambiguous. Trimming pared 6 bases from V and 0 bases from J, leaving 14 bases between. The CDR3 totals 15 residues. The V gene's germline CDR1 is SGHTA and CDR2 FQGNSA. Here the CDR3 DNA reads TGTGCCAGCAGATCAGGTCCCTCCATGAACACTGAAGCTTTCTTT. This gives the protein CASRSGPSMNTEAFF.

This clonotype was found many times. This chain joins TRBV12-3 or TRBV12-4 and TRBJ2-3; TRBD1 aligns across 8 bases. With 5 bases clipped from V and 2 bases from J, the junction kept 6 bases outside the gene matches. The CDR3 length is 15 residues. CDR3 coding DNA: TGTGCCAGCAGTCGCAGGGACAGGAACACAGATACGCAGTATTTT. This gives the protein CASSRRDRNTDTQYF.